This TCR beta chain was captured in a study of type 1 regulatory T cells. About the research overall: T-allo10 is an in vitro-generated, Tr1-enriched CD4 T cell product specific for alloantigen.

The CDR3 runs to 15 residues. V trimming: 7 bases; J trimming: 7 bases; junction bases outside the gene matches: 8. Germline loops: CDR1 MDHEN, CDR2 SYDVKM. About this clonotype: Its antigen remains unknown.

TCRdb re-derived calls from the reads in MiXCR, one entry per CDR3 protein. The repertoire holds about 60,000 distinct CDR3 sequences, over 50% seen once, with roughly 1.9% in the top ten. The sequenced material came from cultured non-Tr1 T cells, either the whole culture or a sorted T cell fraction (not recorded which). This TCR came from a human donor in good health. The chain recombines TRBV28 with TRBJ1-5; TRBD1 agrees at 12 bases. CDR3 nucleotide sequence: TGTGCCAGCATCGTACGGGGGACAGGGGGCCAGCCCCAGCATTTT. Its translation is CASIVRGTGGQPQHF. Full variable domain (missing parts from reference TRBV28 and TRBJ1-5): DVKVTQSSRYLVKRTGEKVFLECVQDMDHENMFWYRQDPGLGLRLIYFSYDVKMKEKGDIPEGYSVSREKKERFSLILESASTNQTSMYLCASIVRGTGGQPQHFGDGTRLSIL.